This TCR beta chain was sequenced during a study of blood T cell repertoires in COVID-19. Authors' analysis steps: Counts of nucleated cells, estimated from reference gene primer amplification, were obtained. Sequenced by immunoSEQ multiplex PCR; TCRdb stores in-frame clones only, minus some. Clone size and V and J calls were adopted from that table, with D and trimming inferred from the DNA. The sample has around 120,000 clones, around 90% seen once. V lost 5 bases, J lost 4 bases, and 11 bases lay in between. Looked up from germline, CDR1 is SGHAT and CDR2 is FQNNGV. This CDR3 has 13 residues. Sequencing input: peripheral blood. This sequence was found in a human donor in a cohort sampled during active COVID-19. This sequence joins TRBV11-2 and TRBJ1-2; possibly TRBD1 for D (5 bases). The CDR3 loop is CASSRTQLYGYTF. In nucleotides, the CDR3 is TGTGCCAGCAGCCGGACACAGCTCTATGGCTACACCTTC.